The 20 T cell receptor beta chains reported below all come from one sample, sequenced in a study of T cells after yellow fever vaccination. TCRdb passed the 5' RACE reads through MiXCR, listing each CDR3 protein once. The profile shows about 370,000 distinct CDR3 sequences, approximately 10% of them singletons. Sample: PBMCs, taken on the day of the first yellow fever vaccination. The receptors derive from a man younger than 35 who received the YFV17D yellow fever vaccine.

This clonotype was seen repeatedly, ten times or more. V and J are TRBV10-3 and TRBJ2-2; TRBD2 aligns across 7 bases. The CDR3 spans 15 residues. With V trimmed by 9 bases and J by 1 base, 8 bases remained unmatched. The germline gives CDR1 ENHRY, CDR2 SYGVKD. The CDR3 loop is CAIGDYPGNTGELFF. The CDR3 nucleotides read TGTGCCATAGGGGACTATCCGGGGAACACCGGGGAGCTGTTTTTT.

This sequence joins TRBV3-1 and TRBJ2-7; TRBD2 matches 9 bases. This CDR3 is 16 amino acids long. CDR1 LGHDT and CDR2 YNNKEL come from the germline V gene (reference sequence). V lost 5 bases and J lost 4; bases outside the gene matches: 12. The CDR3 protein is CASSKARLAGKYEQYV. The CDR3 coding sequence is TGTGCCAGCAGCAAGGCCCGGCTAGCGGGGAAATACGAGCAGTACGTC.

V usage is TRBV4-2 and J usage is TRBJ2-3, with 13 nucleotides matching TRBD2. V shed 1 base and J 4 bases; nucleotides not matched to a gene: 8. This CDR3 spans 18 amino acids. CDR1 is LGHNA, CDR2 YNFKEQ, per germline. The CDR3 coding sequence is TGTGCCAGCAGCCAAGGGGAACGACTAGCGGGGGGCCCAGATACGCAGTATTTT. Translation: CASSQGERLAGGPDTQYF.

The table lists this clonotype with a few counts. The J gene is TRBJ2-3, the V gene TRBV20-1; 8 bases line up with TRBD1. This CDR3 region has 14 residues. Germline values: CDR1 DFQATT, CDR2 SNEGSKA (reference sequence). V lost 2 bases, J lost 5 bases, and 6 bases stayed unmatched. The CDR3 nucleotides read TGCAGTGCTAGATATCCGGGGACAGGAGATACGCAGTATTTT. It translates to CSARYPGTGDTQYF.

V and J are TRBV5-4 and TRBJ1-2, with TRBD1 as a possible D gene (5 bases). Germline CDR1 reads SGHNT; CDR2 reads YYREEE (reference sequence). Trimming shortened V by 6 bases and J by 1 base, and 10 bases separated the two germline ends. The CDR3 length is 13 residues. This CDR3 is CASTPQGNYGYTF. In DNA, the CDR3 is TGTGCCAGCACCCCCCAGGGTAACTATGGCTACACCTTC.

This clonotype was counted between two and nine times. This sequence joins TRBV19 and TRBJ2-1; the D gene is possibly TRBD1 (6 bases). Germline values: CDR1 LNHDA, CDR2 SQIVND (reference sequence). The CDR3 is made up of 16 amino acids. V was shortened by 6 bases and J by 1 base, with 16 bases between the two germline ends. In DNA form, the CDR3 reads TGTGCCAGTAGCCCAGGGGACGGGCTTTCCTACAATGAGCAGTTCTTC. Translated: CASSPGDGLSYNEQFF.

V is TRBV6-5 and J is TRBJ2-5; D is unclear. V lost 0 bases and J 4 bases, leaving 12 bases between the germline ends. The CDR3 spans 15 residues. CDR1 MNHEY and CDR2 SVGAGI come from the germline V gene. The CDR3 loop is CASSYSWSSGETQYF. CDR3 nucleotides: TGTGCCAGCAGTTACTCCTGGTCTAGTGGAGAGACCCAGTACTTC.

This clonotype was counted only a few times. This sequence joins TRBV7-9 and TRBJ2-3; D is perhaps TRBD1 or TRBD2 (5 bases each). The CDR3 contains 12 residues. Trimming pared 1 base from V and 9 bases from J, leaving 8 bases between. The germline gives CDR1 SEHNR, CDR2 FQNEAQ (reference sequence). DNA of the CDR3: TGTGCCAGCAGCTTAGGGGGGACGACGCAGTATTTT. Protein product: CASSLGGTTQYF.

The chain is built from TRBV5-6 and TRBJ2-5; unclear D gene. Germline V gene data show CDR1 as SGHDT and CDR2 as YYEEEE. The CDR3 extends over 14 amino acids. V lost 3 bases, J lost 2 bases, and 11 bases lay in between. CDR3 bases: TGTGCCAGCAGCTCCCCCGGAACGCAAGAGACCCAGTACTTC. It encodes CASSSPGTQETQYF.

The CDR3 protein is CASSRHRGVGYTF. DNA for the CDR3: TGTGCCAGCAGCCGACACCGGGGGGTAGGCTACACCTTC. The chain recombines TRBV7-9 with TRBJ1-2, with D possibly TRBD1 on 5 matching bases. V was clipped by 5 bases and J by 8 bases, with 15 bases between them. The CDR3 loop spans 13 amino acids. Germline CDR1 and CDR2: SEHNR and FQNEAQ (reference sequence).

The J gene is TRBJ2-7, the V gene TRBV7-2; unclear D gene. Germline CDR1 is SGHTA and CDR2 is FQGNSA. The V and J ends lost 1 base and 1 base respectively, with 8 bases between them. CDR3 size: 14 residues. As DNA, the CDR3 is TGTGCCAGCAGCTTAGAACAGAGATCCTACGAGCAGTACTTC. Translating it yields CASSLEQRSYEQYF. The full variable domain, its missing parts supplied by reference TRBV7-2 and TRBJ2-7, is GAGVSQSPSNKVTEKGKDVELRCDPISGHTALYWYRQSLGQGLEFLIYFQGNSAPDKSGLPSDRFSAERTGGSVSTLTIQRTQQEDSAVYLCASSLEQRSYEQYFGPGTRLTVT.

The chain is built from TRBV4-3 and TRBJ2-3, with a tentative D call TRBD2 (5 bases). The CDR3 has 16 amino acids. V lost 0 bases, J lost 3 bases, and 13 bases lay in between. Germline V CDR1 and CDR2: LGHNA, YSLEER. The CDR3 loop is CASSQDSASKTDTQYF. The CDR3 nucleotides are TGCGCCAGCAGCCAAGATTCGGCTAGCAAGACAGATACGCAGTATTTT.

There are a few counts of this clonotype. J is TRBJ2-5 and V is TRBV7-2; 7 nucleotides agree with TRBD1. This CDR3 contains 15 residues. V dropped 5 bases and J dropped 5; count of bases not matched to a gene: 11. Germline CDR1 and CDR2: SGHTA and FQGNSA. CDR3 DNA: TGTGCCAGCAGCCCCAGACAGGGTTGGGCGGAGACCCAGTACTTC. Translating it yields CASSPRQGWAETQYF.

This clonotype has only a few counts. The chain links TRBV20-1 to TRBJ2-2; TRBD1 agrees at 8 bases. The CDR3 extends over 14 amino acids. Germline lookup yields CDR1 DFQATT and CDR2 SNEGSKA (reference sequence). J gave up 1 base and V 5 bases, and 3 bases lay outside the gene matches. CDR3 nucleotides: TGCAGTGCTCAGGGGACAGGGAACACCGGGGAGCTGTTTTTT. It specifies CSAQGTGNTGELFF.

This clonotype showed up just a few times. The J gene is TRBJ2-3, the V gene TRBV7-9; 8 positions agree with TRBD2. Unmatched junction bases numbered 7, after V lost 4 bases and J lost 1 base. Germline V gene data show CDR1 as SEHNR and CDR2 as FQNEAQ (reference sequence). This CDR3 has 16 residues. The CDR3 DNA follows: TGTGCCAGCAGCTACGCACCGGGGGGGGGCACAGATACGCAGTATTTT. It encodes CASSYAPGGGTDTQYF.

There are a few counts of this clonotype. The V call is TRBV4-3, the J call TRBJ1-2; D is unresolved. Germline CDR1 and CDR2: LGHNA and YSLEER. The CDR3 loop spans 17 amino acids. The V and J ends lost 0 bases and 0 bases respectively, with 14 bases between them. This CDR3 is CASSQDWAASANYGYTF. CDR3 nucleotide sequence: TGCGCCAGCAGCCAAGATTGGGCGGCATCGGCTAACTATGGCTACACCTTC.

This clonotype was observed at least ten times. The chain links TRBV4-2 to TRBJ1-4; a weak D match, TRBD1 (5 bases). The CDR3 sequence is 15 residues long. Germline V gene lookup returns CDR1 LGHNA and CDR2 YNFKEQ. Between the trimmed V and J ends, which lost 0 bases and 7 bases, there was a span of 12 bases. CDR3 in DNA: TGTGCCAGCAGCCAAGATAGGCAGGGAGGTGAAAAACTGTTTTTT. It translates to CASSQDRQGGEKLFF.

The V gene is TRBV7-9, the J gene TRBJ2-3; D is undetermined. The CDR3 has 13 residues. Per germline, CDR1 SEHNR and CDR2 FQNEAQ (reference sequence). V shed 6 bases and J shed 0 bases, with 7 bases lying between them. CDR3 sequence reads: CASREGSTDTQYF. Written as DNA, the CDR3 is TGTGCCAGCAGAGAAGGGAGCACAGATACGCAGTATTTT.

This clonotype was counted only a few times. The chain links TRBV10-3 to TRBJ2-1; 12 bases agree with TRBD2. Germline V gives CDR1 ENHRY, CDR2 SYGVKD. V was pared by 5 bases and J by 5 bases, with 7 bases of the junction left unmatched. This CDR3 is built from 16 residues. The CDR3 region is CAISPQTSGGNNEQFF. CDR3 DNA: TGTGCCATCAGTCCCCAGACTAGCGGGGGCAACAATGAGCAGTTCTTC.

The sample holds a few counts of this clonotype. J is TRBJ1-1 and V is TRBV30; D ambiguous. Trimming cost V 5 bases and J 2 bases, with 9 bases left between them. The V gene's germline CDR1 is GTSNPN and CDR2 SVGIG (reference sequence). The CDR3 runs to 12 residues. DNA for the CDR3: TGTGCCTGGGTCAGTATTAACACTGAAGCTTTCTTT. Translation: CAWVSINTEAFF.